A single sample is the source of the 5 T cell receptor beta chains below, sequenced in a study of chemoradiotherapy in HPV16-positive cancers. Assay used: immunoSEQ multiplex PCR; TCRdb lists only in-frame clones, some missing. Of about 8,100 clones in the sample, roughly 70% were seen once. This sample was obtained from a patient who underwent chemoradiotherapy. These receptors all stem from a human donor with HPV-associated anogenital cancer.

J is TRBJ1-2 and V is TRBV7-9; 8 bases align to TRBD1. V trimming: 5 bases; J trimming: 2 bases; junction bases outside the gene matches: 7. Germline CDR1 SEHNR, CDR2 FQNEAQ (reference sequence). The CDR3 consists of 15 residues. The CDR3 protein is CASSPQGASNYGYTF. CDR3 coding DNA: TGTGCCAGCAGCCCCCAGGGGGCGAGCAACTATGGCTACACCTTC.

This clone was observed a handful of times. The rearrangement links TRBV19 to TRBJ1-2; D unresolved. Germline V gene lookup returns CDR1 LNHDA and CDR2 SQIVND (reference sequence). V shed 4 bases and J shed 3 bases, with 12 bases lying between them. The CDR3 totals 14 residues. The chain's CDR3 is CASSTLGVHYGYTF. In DNA, the CDR3 is TGTGCCAGTAGTACCCTCGGGGTGCACTATGGCTACACCTTC.

Within the sample, this clone is medium-sized (0.01 to 0.1%). The rearrangement uses TRBV14 and TRBJ2-3; D gene uncertain. Between the trimmed V and J ends, which lost 6 bases and 0 bases, there was a span of 7 bases. CDR1 and CDR2 (germline): SGHDN, FVKESK. This CDR3 region has 13 residues. The CDR3 sequence is CASSHPSTDTQYF. In DNA, the CDR3 is TGTGCCAGCAGTCATCCTAGCACAGATACGCAGTATTTT.

The chain employs TRBV10-3 and TRBJ2-1; 7 bases match TRBD2. Germline V gene data show CDR1 as ENHRY and CDR2 as SYGVKD. V shed 6 bases and J 7 bases; nucleotides not matched to a gene: 6. This CDR3 region has 13 residues. This CDR3 reads CAISPQGGNEQFF. The CDR3, as DNA: TGTGCCATCAGCCCTCAGGGAGGGAATGAGCAGTTCTTC.

The chain links TRBV4-2 to TRBJ2-1, with 12 bases that match TRBD2. Germline CDR1 reads LGHNA; CDR2 reads YNFKEQ. With 0 bases clipped from V and 4 bases from J, the junction kept 10 bases outside the gene matches. CDR3 length equals 19 residues. CDR3 in amino acids: CASSQELTSGGLKYNEQFF. The CDR3, as DNA: TGTGCCAGCAGCCAAGAGTTGACTAGCGGGGGCCTTAAATACAATGAGCAGTTCTTC.